This T cell receptor (beta chain) was found in a study of cytomegalovirus exposure and HLA in healthy donors. Study-level background: Ancestry clustering placed about 86% of 350 to 500 genotyped donors in the Caucasian-associated cluster.

In regard to this clone: Its antigen is currently unknown.

Amplification used 60 Vbeta primers and 13 Jbeta primers. Method: immunoSEQ multiplex PCR; TCRdb's copy keeps in-frame clones and lacks some. The sample includes over 150,000 clones, 70% to 80% of them seen just once. Per germline, CDR1 SGHRS and CDR2 YFSETQ. CDR3 length equals 15 residues. V lost 0 bases and J 0 bases, leaving 9 bases between the germline ends. Whole-study findings and limits: Roughly even sequencing depth across donors was the assumption behind the presence/absence analyses. The likely explanation for a cluster of highly shared sequence variants was sequencing artifact.

The receptor's source is a man aged 60 to 75 in good health and CMV-seronegative. Sequenced: PBMCs. The rearrangement joins TRBV5-1 to TRBJ1-1; no clear D gene. CDR3 in amino acids: CASSLASGMNTEAFF. CDR3 sequence (DNA): TGCGCCAGCAGCTTGGCCTCCGGGATGAACACTGAAGCTTTCTTT. The full variable domain, with the rest looked up from reference TRBV5-1 and TRBJ1-1, is KAGVTQTPRYLIKTRGQQVTLSCSPISGHRSVSWYQQTPGQGLQFLFEYFSETQRNKGNFPGRFSGRQFSNSRSEMNVSTLELGDSALYLCASSLASGMNTEAFFGQGTRLTVV.